This T cell receptor beta chain was identified during a study of T cell changes during pregnancy in multiple sclerosis (dated by TCRdb to between 2018 and 2020). Regarding the research as a whole: The study looked at changes in the T cell repertoire across pregnancy in women with multiple sclerosis.

The cysteine opens and the phenylalanine closes a CDR3 of 14 amino acids. Only CDR3 DNA remains: 42 bases, in frame from the first base. CDR1 and CDR2 are read off the germline V gene as SGHDN and FVKESK. The junction shows trimming of 6 bases on V and 4 bases on J, and the gene matches do not reach 9 bases of it. A remark on this clone: Its antigen is still unknown. No much larger clone is present one base from it, and per-base qualities are unavailable.

Libraries were built with the immunoSEQ multiplex PCR assay. The source is immuneACCESS, and TCRdb retained only in-frame sequences with V and J called. Part of the clones is not carried over; for the studies checked, unresolved V genes explain less than half of this, and the remainder is unexplained. The sample table shows approximately 30,000 clones, and 85% to 90% are seen once. The top ten clonotypes cover roughly 4.7% of the sample. The chain joins TRBV14 to TRBJ2-7, and 7 bases in between align with TRBD1. This TCR derives from a female donor with multiple sclerosis, enrolled in a pregnancy study. This sample comprised CD8+ T cells from peripheral blood mononuclear cells, obtained after pregnancy. The nucleotides read TGTGCCAGCAGAGGAGACAGGGACGGTTACGAGCAGTACTTC. It translates to CASRGDRDGYEQYF.